This entry lists 17 T cell receptor beta chains sequenced from one sample in a study of blood T cell repertoires in COVID-19. Some clones are missing from TCRdb's copy, which holds only in-frame ones; the method was immunoSEQ multiplex PCR. The data contain 250,000 or so clones, about 90% of them seen just once; the ten biggest clones take up more than 0.65%. Material for sequencing was peripheral blood. All receptors derive from a man aged 25-45 years with COVID-19, enrolled during active disease.

The chain recombines TRBV9 with TRBJ2-5; 10 bases line up with TRBD1. Germline values: CDR1 SGDLS, CDR2 YYNGEE. This CDR3 is 15 amino acids long. J gave up 7 bases and V 0 bases, and 6 bases lay outside the gene matches. This CDR3 is CASSVAVGQGGTQYF. The CDR3 DNA follows: TGTGCCAGCAGCGTAGCTGTAGGACAGGGGGGGACCCAGTACTTC. Filled out from reference TRBV9 and TRBJ2-5, the complete variable domain reads DSGVTQTPKHLITATGQRVTLRCSPRSGDLSVYWYQQSLDQGLQFLIQYYNGEERAKGNILERFSAQQFPDLHSELNLSSLELGDSALYFCASSVAVGQGGTQYFGPGTRLLVL.

The J gene is TRBJ2-3, the V gene TRBV15; 8 positions match TRBD2. Per germline, CDR1 LNHNV and CDR2 YYDKDF (reference sequence). The CDR3 contains 15 residues. Trimming took 0 bases from V and 5 from J; bases not matched to a gene: 4. The CDR3, as DNA: TGTGCCACCAGCAGAGATGGTACTAGCGGAGATACGCAGTATTTT. The encoded protein is CATSRDGTSGDTQYF.

This clone was recorded only once. The chain links TRBV4-1 to TRBJ1-2; possible D gene TRBD1, 6 bases. Germline CDR1 MGHRA, CDR2 YSYEKL. This CDR3 has 15 amino acids. The germline V and J ends were trimmed by 5 bases and 4 bases, with 17 bases remaining between them. The CDR3 region has the DNA TGCGCCAGCAGCTCCCTAGGACAGATCAGCTATGGCTACACCTTC. It codes for CASSSLGQISYGYTF.

V is TRBV12-3 or TRBV12-4 and J is TRBJ1-2, with D possibly TRBD1 on 6 matching bases. V was clipped by 6 bases and J by 8 bases, with 13 bases between them. This CDR3 spans 12 amino acids. The chain's CDR3 is CASSQGREGYTF. The CDR3 DNA is TGTGCCAGCAGCCAGGGGAGAGAGGGCTACACCTTC.

The chain combines TRBV5-1 with TRBJ1-3; 8 positions agree with TRBD1. Germline CDR1 reads SGHRS; CDR2 reads YFSETQ. The CDR3 loop spans 17 amino acids. J was trimmed by 2 bases and V by 0 bases; bases with no gene match: 7. In DNA form, the CDR3 reads TGCGCCAGCAGCTTGGATCTTCAGGGGGCGGCTGGAAACACCATATATTTT. Its translation is CASSLDLQGAAGNTIYF.

The chain links TRBV9 to TRBJ1-2, with D hard to call. Germline V gene lookup returns CDR1 SGDLS and CDR2 YYNGEE. Trimming cost V 0 bases and J 2 bases, with 8 bases left between them. The CDR3 runs to 14 residues. This chain's CDR3 is CASSVGLGNYGYTF. CDR3 in DNA: TGTGCCAGCAGCGTAGGCCTCGGGAACTATGGCTACACCTTC.

This sequence joins TRBV27 and TRBJ2-3, with 7 nucleotides matching TRBD2. V lost 1 base, J lost 1 base, and 2 bases stayed unmatched. The CDR3 is 15 amino acids. The V gene's germline CDR1 is MNHEY and CDR2 SMNVEV (reference sequence). The CDR3 sequence: CASSLYSGGTDTQYF. CDR3 nucleotide sequence: TGTGCCAGCAGTTTATACAGCGGGGGCACAGATACGCAGTATTTT.

The chain employs TRBV7-6 and TRBJ1-1, with 8 bases aligning to TRBD1. The CDR3 covers 15 residues. Germline lookup yields CDR1 SGHVS and CDR2 FNYEAQ. V lost 6 bases and J lost 3; bases outside the gene matches: 9. For the CDR3, the DNA is TGTGCCAGCAGGGAGACAGGGGTTCCAGACACTGAAGCTTTCTTT. Translation gives CASRETGVPDTEAFF.

This sequence joins TRBV7-9 and TRBJ1-1, with 10 positions matching TRBD1. Germline lookup yields CDR1 SEHNR and CDR2 FQNEAQ (reference sequence). The CDR3 extends over 18 amino acids. The V gene end was trimmed by 1 base and the J gene end by 2 bases; junction bases not matched to a gene: 10. Here the CDR3 DNA reads TGTGCCAGCAGCTTAGTGATGGGACAGGGGAATAGAAACACTGAAGCTTTCTTT. This gives the protein CASSLVMGQGNRNTEAFF.

V is TRBV11-3 and J is TRBJ2-1, with 7 bases identical to TRBD1. Germline CDR1 is SGHNT and CDR2 is YENEEA. The CDR3 is 15 residues long. V lost 3 bases to trimming and J lost 4 bases; unmatched junction nucleotides: 6. The CDR3 region is CASSFGTGAYNEQFF. CDR3 nucleotide sequence: TGTGCCAGCAGCTTTGGCACAGGGGCTTACAATGAGCAGTTCTTC.

This rearrangement joins TRBV11-3 to TRBJ2-2, with 7 nucleotides matching TRBD2. The CDR3 covers 15 residues. From germline, CDR1 is SGHNT and CDR2 YENEEA. Trimming cost V 3 bases and J 0 bases; bases outside gene matches: 1. The chain's CDR3 is CASSLGGTNTGELFF. CDR3 nucleotide sequence: TGTGCCAGCAGCTTGGGAGGGACGAACACCGGGGAGCTGTTTTTT.

The rearrangement uses TRBV7-2 and TRBJ1-1; D is possibly TRBD1 (6 bases). The CDR3 extends over 14 amino acids. V dropped 1 base and J dropped 5 bases, with 11 bases sitting between them. CDR1 is SGHTA, CDR2 FQGNSA, per germline. The CDR3 sequence: CASSLGRGSTEAFF. The CDR3 DNA follows: TGTGCCAGCAGCTTAGGAAGGGGGAGTACTGAAGCTTTCTTT.

J is TRBJ1-6 and V is TRBV5-1; D possibly corresponds to TRBD1 (5 bases). This CDR3 has 14 residues. Germline lookup yields CDR1 SGHRS and CDR2 YFSETQ. Trimming took 3 bases from V and 10 from J, leaving 14 bases between them. CDR3 DNA sequence: TGCGCCAGCAGCTCGACAGAGTCGAGCTCACCCCTCCACTTT. This codes for CASSSTESSSPLHF.

This chain links TRBV29-1 with TRBJ2-1, with 7 positions matching TRBD2. This CDR3 has 14 residues. Looked up from germline, CDR1 is SQVTM and CDR2 is ANQGSEA. V trimming: 1 base; J trimming: 8 bases; junction bases outside the gene matches: 8. The CDR3 here is CSVEGAGVVDEQFF. For the CDR3, the DNA is TGCAGCGTTGAAGGTGCGGGGGTGGTGGATGAGCAGTTCTTC.

V is TRBV3-1 (or the pseudogene TRBV3-2) and J is TRBJ2-1; 7 bases align to TRBD1. The germline V gene has CDR1 LGHDT and CDR2 YNNKEL (reference sequence). The V and J ends lost 5 bases and 12 bases, in that order; junction bases with no gene match: 16. This CDR3 region has 15 residues. CDR3 sequence (DNA): TGTGCCAGCAGCAAGCGAAGACAGGGTATTAGTGGGCAGTTCTTC. The encoded protein is CASSKRRQGISGQFF.

The chain couples TRBV3-1 (or the pseudogene TRBV3-2) to TRBJ2-1; possible D gene TRBD1, 6 bases. The CDR3 totals 14 residues. Germline V lookup: CDR1 LGHDT, CDR2 YNNKEL (reference sequence). The V and J ends lost 4 bases and 2 bases respectively, with 9 bases between them. The DNA of the CDR3 is TGTGCCAGCAGCCCCGGACAGACCTACAATGAGCAGTTCTTC. Translation: CASSPGQTYNEQFF.

V and J are TRBV29-1 and TRBJ1-2, with TRBD1 identical over 7 bases. There are 11 residues in the CDR3. Germline loops: CDR1 SQVTM, CDR2 ANQGSEA. With 6 bases clipped from V and 14 bases from J, the junction kept 12 bases outside the gene matches. CDR3 sequence reads: CSVDRAWGKTF. In nucleotides, the CDR3 is TGCAGCGTCGACAGGGCGTGGGGAAAAACCTTC.